This TCR beta chain came from a study of blood T cell repertoires in COVID-19. Across the whole study: In each case, the material was cDNA or gDNA derived from T cells, B-cell-depleted T cells, or PBMCs.

Seattle researchers signed up patients amid active infection and tracked them longitudinally. The protocol was immunoSEQ multiplex PCR, while the TCRdb copy is restricted to in-frame clones and leaves out a portion. The table lists around 170,000 clones, roughly 87% of them singletons, with 7.6% in the top ten. Sequencing was done on a sample of peripheral blood. The sequence was obtained from a woman between 65 and 79 years old with COVID-19, enrolled during active disease.

As DNA, the CDR3 is TGTGCCAGCAGCTTAACGGCAGGGCTGACAGGCTACACCTTC. It encodes CASSLTAGLTGYTF. The gene calls are TRBV7-2 and TRBJ1-2; perhaps TRBD1 as D (5 bases). The CDR3 sequence is 14 residues long. V was shortened by 2 bases and J by 8 bases, with 15 bases between the two germline ends. The V gene's germline CDR1 is SGHTA and CDR2 FQGNSA.